These 4 T cell receptor beta chains share one sample of origin, sequenced in a study of identical twins. A single record per CDR3 protein comes from TCRdb applying MiXCR to the 5' RACE reads. The sample holds hundreds of thousands of distinct CDR3 sequences; 10% to 15% are singletons and the top ten take just over 7%. The sample was also linked to a second study, of yellow fever vaccine responses in identical twins.

Material: CD8+ T cells sorted from blood. The receptors were gathered from a young woman in good health.

This chain uses TRBV5-4 with TRBJ2-7, with D possibly TRBD1 on 8 matching bases. The V gene lost 0 bases and the J gene lost 6 bases, with 16 bases spanning the gap. Germline V gene lookup returns CDR1 SGHNT and CDR2 YYREEE (reference sequence). The CDR3 runs 15 residues. Here the CDR3 DNA reads TGTGCCAGCAGCTTGGACAGGGGGACTAAGGGCGAGCAGTACTTC. As protein: CASSLDRGTKGEQYF.

This clonotype was seen only a few times. The chain couples TRBV7-2 to TRBJ2-3, with TRBD2 matching over 15 bases. Germline V CDR1 and CDR2: SGHTA, FQGNSA. The CDR3 is 17 amino acids. Trimming cost V 3 bases and J 4 bases; bases outside gene matches: 5. CDR3 in DNA: TGTGCCAGCAGCTTCGGACTAGCGGGGGGGCTGGCAGATACGCAGTATTTT. Translation gives CASSFGLAGGLADTQYF.

This clonotype has at least ten counts. The V call is TRBV7-9, the J call TRBJ2-2; D remains unclear. Trimming removed 5 bases from V and 0 bases from J, with 13 bases in between. CDR1 is SEHNR, CDR2 FQNEAQ, per germline (reference sequence). CDR3 length: 16 amino acids. CDR3 loop: CASSPIAEANTGELFF. The CDR3 DNA is TGTGCCAGCAGCCCTATTGCGGAAGCGAACACCGGGGAGCTGTTTTTT.

This clonotype has more than one count but fewer than ten. The V and J genes are TRBV7-9 and TRBJ2-2; D call uncertain. The CDR3 has 13 residues. Trimming removed 3 bases from V and 7 bases from J, with 9 bases in between. CDR1 is SEHNR and CDR2 is FQNEAQ in the germline V gene (reference sequence). CDR3 bases: TGTGCCAGCAGCTTTTCATCTGTCGGGGAGCTGTTTTTT. Translated, it gives CASSFSSVGELFF.